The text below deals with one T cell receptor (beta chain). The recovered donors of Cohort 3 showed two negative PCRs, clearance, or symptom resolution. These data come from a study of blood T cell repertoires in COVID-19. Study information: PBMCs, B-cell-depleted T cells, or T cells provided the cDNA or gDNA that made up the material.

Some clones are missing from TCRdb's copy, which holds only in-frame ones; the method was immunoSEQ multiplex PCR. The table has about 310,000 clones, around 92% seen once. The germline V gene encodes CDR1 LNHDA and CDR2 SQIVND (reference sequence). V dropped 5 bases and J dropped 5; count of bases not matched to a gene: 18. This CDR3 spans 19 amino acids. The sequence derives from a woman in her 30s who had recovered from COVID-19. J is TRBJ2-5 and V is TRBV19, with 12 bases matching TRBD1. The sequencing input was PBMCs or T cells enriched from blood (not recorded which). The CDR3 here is CASSPIVPGQGARGETQYF. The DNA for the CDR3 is TGTGCCAGTAGTCCCATAGTCCCGGGACAGGGGGCGCGCGGGGAGACCCAGTACTTC. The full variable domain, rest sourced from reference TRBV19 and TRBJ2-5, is DGGITQSPKYLFRKEGQNVTLSCEQNLNHDAMYWYRQDPGQGLRLIYYSQIVNDFQKGDIAEGYSVSREKKESFPLTVTSAQKNPTAFYLCASSPIVPGQGARGETQYFGPGTRLLVL.